Listed below are T cell receptor beta chains from one sample, sequenced in a study of blood T cell repertoires in COVID-19. The assay was immunoSEQ multiplex PCR, and TCRdb's table has in-frame clones only and misses some. The profile shows hundreds of thousands of clones, 65% to 90% of them singletons. The sequenced material came from peripheral blood. Every receptor here comes from a man aged 50 or older with acute or convalescent COVID-19. CDR3s leave out the opening cysteine and the closing phenylalanine or tryptophan. The order of the fields is J gene, V gene, CDR3 protein.

TRBJ1-5 TRBV6-5 ASAGGYNQPQH
TRBJ1-3 TRBV6-5 ASSRTDSGNTIY
TRBJ2-3 TRBV5-1 ASSSGQGPTDTQY
TRBJ2-5 TRBV7-3 ASSLERQETQY
TRBJ1-6 TRBV30 AWSGQSSYNSPLH
TRBJ2-1 TRBV5-1 ASSASGVNNEQF
TRBJ1-5 TRBV6-1 ASSEGLVGQGGNQPQH
TRBJ2-7 TRBV19 ASSTIAGSNYEQY
TRBJ2-3 TRBV6-5 ASSSTPGVGSDTQY
TRBJ2-7 TRBV6-2/TRBV6-3 ASSYGTGGRNEQY
TRBJ2-3 TRBV6-5 ASIRTGSQDTQY
TRBJ1-1 TRBV7-9 ASSLTGEDTEAF
TRBJ1-3 TRBV7-2 ASAEFDSSGNTIY
TRBJ1-6 TRBV5-1 ASSLNLQGSTNSPLH
TRBJ1-2 TRBV10-3 AIRGGYSYGYT
TRBJ1-3 TRBV6-1 ASSDLRTASGNTIY
TRBJ2-2 TRBV7-9 ASSGGGTGLAGELF
TRBJ1-1 TRBV7-9 ASSLYTAKNTEAF
TRBJ2-5 TRBV5-5 ASSYPGRDRVETQY
TRBJ1-2 TRBV25-1 ASSEWGQGVGYGYT
TRBJ2-3 TRBV11-2 ASSLRSRIAITDTQY
TRBJ2-1 TRBV4-1 ASSPLAGGPYEQF
TRBJ1-1 TRBV2 ASSGRTGVNTEAF
TRBJ1-5 TRBV18 ASSPAGTSNQPQH
TRBJ2-7 TRBV5-1 ASSLEGAAEQY
TRBJ2-7 TRBV6-2/TRBV6-3 ASSSVREQY
TRBJ1-3 TRBV5-6 ASSFQASGNTIY
TRBJ2-7 TRBV21-1 ASREGTVLYEQY
TRBJ1-6 TRBV5-3 AINPGQGDSPLH
TRBJ1-2 TRBV4-1 ASSQEQGGDYGYT
TRBJ2-1 TRBV3-1/TRBV3-2 ASSQRGGNSDEQF
TRBJ2-1 TRBV6-4 ASSPLAGLAYNEQF
TRBJ1-5 TRBV2 ASSDSRGPPH
TRBJ2-7 TRBV3-1/TRBV3-2 ASSQGGGGLSYEQY
TRBJ1-2 TRBV19 ASSIGERGRGYGYT
TRBJ2-3 TRBV29-1 SAPRQGGDTQY
TRBJ2-7 TRBV7-8 ASSRGTSGGTGQQY
TRBJ1-2 TRBV9 ASSFRDTSNYGYT
TRBJ2-7 TRBV6-5 ASSYDRGHDEQY
TRBJ2-5 TRBV20-1 SASARQLQETQY
TRBJ1-1 TRBV6-6 ASSPGTGEAF
TRBJ1-2 TRBV5-1 ASSFLLRTGPDGYT
TRBJ1-6 TRBV9 ASSVGIGISYNSPLH
TRBJ1-3 TRBV11-2 ASSSDSIGAIY